These 13 T cell receptor beta chains originate from one sample sequenced in a study of chemoradiotherapy in HPV16-positive cancers. Sequencing was performed with immunoSEQ multiplex PCR; in TCRdb, only in-frame clones are kept and a portion is missing. Of around 30,000 clones listed, around 90% are singletons. Sequencing was performed on blood, taken from a patient who underwent chemoradiotherapy. These receptors all stem from a human donor with HPV-associated anogenital cancer.

This chain links TRBV5-4 with TRBJ2-3; D gene ambiguous. Germline CDR1 is SGHNT and CDR2 is YYREEE (reference sequence). Between the trimmed V and J ends, which lost 4 bases and 2 bases, there was a span of 5 bases. This CDR3 is built from 12 residues. The chain's CDR3 is CASSEPTDTQYF. The DNA for the CDR3 is TGTGCCAGCAGCGAGCCCACAGATACGCAGTATTTT.

This sequence joins TRBV11-2 and TRBJ2-1; D perhaps matches TRBD1 (6 bases). CDR1 is SGHAT, CDR2 FQNNGV, per germline. The CDR3 consists of 15 residues. With 0 bases removed from V and 1 base from J, the gap between germline ends came to 7 bases. The DNA of the CDR3 is TGTGCCAGCAGCTTAGACAGGGGATCCTACAATGAGCAGTTCTTC. As protein: CASSLDRGSYNEQFF. The variable domain in full, completed from reference TRBV11-2 and TRBJ2-1, reads EAGVAQSPRYKIIEKRQSVAFWCNPISGHATLYWYQQILGQGPKLLIQFQNNGVVDDSQLPKDRFSAERLKGVDSTLKIQPAKLEDSAVYLCASSLDRGSYNEQFFGPGTRLTVL.

The chain has TRBV5-4 and TRBJ2-2; 9 bases align to TRBD1. V was clipped by 4 bases and J by 7 bases; unmatched bases: 14. The CDR3 is made up of 17 amino acids. Looked up from germline, CDR1 is SGHNT and CDR2 is YYREEE (reference sequence). CDR3 sequence: CASSTPGQGPTGGELFF. CDR3 sequence (DNA): TGTGCCAGCAGCACCCCGGGACAGGGACCCACGGGCGGGGAGCTGTTTTTT.

The chain couples TRBV7-9 to TRBJ2-7, with D perhaps given as TRBD1 or TRBD2 (5 bases each). Germline CDR1 reads SEHNR; CDR2 reads FQNEAQ (reference sequence). V dropped 5 bases and J dropped 2 bases, with 13 bases sitting between them. The CDR3 contains 14 residues. The CDR3 protein is CASSLPGAPYEQYF. The CDR3 region has the DNA TGTGCCAGCAGCCTGCCCGGGGCCCCCTACGAGCAGTACTTC.

The chain recombines TRBV7-8 with TRBJ2-7; D possibly corresponds to TRBD2 (5 bases). The CDR3 runs 14 residues. Germline V gene lookup returns CDR1 SGHVS and CDR2 FQNEAQ. The germline V and J ends were trimmed by 5 bases and 3 bases, with 14 bases remaining between them. The chain's CDR3 is CASSDHDGDYEQYF. CDR3 in DNA: TGTGCCAGCAGCGACCACGACGGGGACTACGAGCAGTACTTC.

The chain joins TRBV2 to TRBJ1-5, with 8 bases fitting TRBD1. After removal of 5 bases from V and 2 bases from J, the junction contained 5 bases not matched to a gene. The germline gives CDR1 SNHLY, CDR2 FYNNEI. The CDR3 is 15 residues long. The CDR3 loop reads CASSTETGGNQPQHF. For the CDR3, the DNA is TGTGCCAGCAGTACAGAGACAGGGGGCAATCAGCCCCAGCATTTT.

This chain uses TRBV5-4 with TRBJ2-5; 12 nucleotides match TRBD2. J gave up 5 bases and V 3 bases, and 5 bases lay outside the gene matches. The CDR3 has 15 amino acids. Germline lookup yields CDR1 SGHNT and CDR2 YYREEE (reference sequence). CDR3 protein: CASSWRLAGGETQYF. CDR3 bases: TGTGCCAGCAGCTGGAGGCTAGCGGGGGGGGAGACCCAGTACTTC.

The rearrangement links TRBV18 to TRBJ2-5; no firm D call. With 5 bases removed from V and 0 bases from J, the gap between germline ends came to 16 bases. The CDR3 runs 16 residues. The germline CDR1 and CDR2 sequences are KGHSH and LQKENI. The CDR3 sequence is CASSSRDKQYQETQYF. The CDR3 DNA follows: TGTGCCAGCTCATCTCGCGACAAACAGTACCAAGAGACCCAGTACTTC.

This chain uses TRBV5-1 with TRBJ1-1; a weak D match, TRBD1 (5 bases). The CDR3 consists of 15 residues. Trimming pared 4 bases from V and 1 base from J, leaving 14 bases between. Germline CDR1 and CDR2: SGHRS and YFSETQ. The CDR3 DNA reads as TGCGCCAGCAGCAAAACCGGGACGGGGAACACTGAAGCTTTCTTT. The encoded protein is CASSKTGTGNTEAFF.

V is TRBV7-4 and J is TRBJ1-3; tentatively, D is TRBD1 (5 bases). The CDR3 contains 14 residues. Germline values: CDR1 SGHVT, CDR2 SQSDAQ. V shed 4 bases and J shed 4 bases, with 11 bases lying between them. CDR3 protein: CASSYLQGGNTIYF. CDR3 DNA sequence: TGTGCCAGCAGCTACCTGCAGGGAGGAAACACCATATATTTT.

The rearrangement links TRBV5-4 to TRBJ2-5; the D is unclear. The CDR3 length is 15 residues. V was clipped by 4 bases and J by 2 bases, with 15 bases between them. Germline V gene sequence: CDR1 SGHNT, CDR2 YYREEE (reference sequence). The CDR3 DNA sequence: TGTGCCAGCAGCCCGGACCCGGGCAGGCAAGAGACCCAGTACTTC. It specifies CASSPDPGRQETQYF.

The V call is TRBV9, the J call TRBJ2-5; TRBD2 matches 14 bases. The CDR3 runs to 16 residues. From germline, CDR1 is SGDLS and CDR2 YYNGEE. With V trimmed by 4 bases and J by 2 bases, 4 bases remained unmatched. The CDR3 loop reads CASSPRLAGGQETQYF. The CDR3 DNA reads TGTGCCAGCAGCCCCCGACTAGCGGGGGGGCAAGAGACCCAGTACTTC.

The CDR3 DNA reads TGTGCCAGCAGTCTCCGGGGGGGGGATGAACAGTATTTT. It codes for CASSLRGGDEQYF. The chain recombines TRBV7-2 with TRBJ2-3; 8 nucleotides match TRBD2. Per the germline V gene, CDR1 is SGHTA and CDR2 is FQGNSA. The CDR3 has 13 residues. Trimming took 6 bases from V and 12 from J; bases not matched to a gene: 11. The full variable domain, with the rest looked up from reference TRBV7-2 and TRBJ2-3, is GAGVSQSPSNKVTEKGKDVELRCDPISGHTALYWYRQSLGQGLEFLIYFQGNSAPDKSGLPSDRFSAERTGGSVSTLTIQRTQQEDSAVYLCASSLRGGDEQYFGPGTRLTVL.